These 4 T cell receptor beta chains share one sample of origin, sequenced in a study of cytomegalovirus exposure and HLA in healthy donors. PCR was performed using 60 Vbeta and 13 Jbeta primers. Sequencing used immunoSEQ multiplex PCR; TCRdb keeps in-frame clones, though not all of them. This sample has around 190,000 clones, with roughly 85% found just once. The sequenced sample consisted of PBMCs. These receptor sequences come from a woman aged 50 to 60 in good health and CMV-seronegative.

The chain is built from TRBV13 and TRBJ2-7, with 7 bases fitting TRBD1. V gave up 4 bases and J gave up 4 bases; unmatched junction bases: 4. The CDR3 runs 13 residues. Germline V gene sequence: CDR1 PRHDT, CDR2 FYEKMQ (reference sequence). The CDR3: CASSSQGEYEQYF. Written as DNA, the CDR3 is TGTGCCAGCAGCTCTCAGGGGGAATACGAGCAGTACTTC. The variable domain in full, completed from reference TRBV13 and TRBJ2-7, reads AAGVIQSPRHLIKEKRETATLKCYPIPRHDTVYWYQQGPGQDPQFLISFYEKMQSDKGSIPDRFSAQQFSDYHSELNMSSLELGDSALYFCASSSQGEYEQYFGPGTRLTVT.

This sequence joins TRBV14 and TRBJ2-3, with TRBD2 as a possible D gene (6 bases). The germline gives CDR1 SGHDN, CDR2 FVKESK. The length of the CDR3 is 17 residues. Trimming pared 0 bases from V and 2 bases from J, leaving 15 bases between. DNA of the CDR3: TGTGCCAGCAGCCAAGATTCGAAGGGACTTTTCACAGATACGCAGTATTTT. Amino acid sequence: CASSQDSKGLFTDTQYF.

J is TRBJ2-1 and V is TRBV27, with TRBD2 as a possible D gene (6 bases). The CDR3 totals 16 residues. V lost 4 bases and J 0 bases, leaving 13 bases between the germline ends. Germline loops: CDR1 MNHEY, CDR2 SMNVEV (reference sequence). CDR3 DNA: TGTGCCAGCAGTTCCCTCGGTAGCGGCTCCTACAATGAGCAGTTCTTC. Protein: CASSSLGSGSYNEQFF.

V and J are TRBV5-6 and TRBJ2-7, with D unclear. CDR3 length: 14 amino acids. V lost 0 bases and J lost 3, with 10 bases in between. Germline loops: CDR1 SGHDT, CDR2 YYEEEE. As DNA, the CDR3 is TGTGCCAGCAGCTTGGATCTGTCTAACTACGAGCAGTACTTC. Encoded protein: CASSLDLSNYEQYF.